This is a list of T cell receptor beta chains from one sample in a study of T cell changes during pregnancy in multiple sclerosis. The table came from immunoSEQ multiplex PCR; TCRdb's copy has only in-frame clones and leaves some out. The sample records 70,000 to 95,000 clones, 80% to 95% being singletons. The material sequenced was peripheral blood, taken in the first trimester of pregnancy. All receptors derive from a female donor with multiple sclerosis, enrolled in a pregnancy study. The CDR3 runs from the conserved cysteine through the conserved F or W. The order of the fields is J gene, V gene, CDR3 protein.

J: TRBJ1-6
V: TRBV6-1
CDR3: CASSDTVNSPLHF

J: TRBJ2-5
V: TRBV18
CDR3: CASSPLPRVTQYF

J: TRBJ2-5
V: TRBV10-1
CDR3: CASSGVGTETQYF

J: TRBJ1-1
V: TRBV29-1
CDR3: CSVESGQANTEAFF

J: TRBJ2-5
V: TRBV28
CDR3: CASRGGSGETQYF

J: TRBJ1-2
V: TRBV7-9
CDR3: CASSLRTGQGLYGYTF

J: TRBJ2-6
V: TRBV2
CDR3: CASSGPWGANVLTF

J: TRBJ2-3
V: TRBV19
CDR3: CASSIGAGGPDTQYF

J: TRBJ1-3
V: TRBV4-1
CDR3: CASSQDGGGTGSGNTIYF

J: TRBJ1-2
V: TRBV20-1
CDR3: CSAHREYGYTF

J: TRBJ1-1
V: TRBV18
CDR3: CASSPGRGLEAFF

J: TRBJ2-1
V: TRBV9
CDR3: CASSGDLRLGGKRYNEQFF

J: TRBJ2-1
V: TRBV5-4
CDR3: CASSHGTSAYNEQFF

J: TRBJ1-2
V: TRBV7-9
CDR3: CASSDPGQGAFGYTF

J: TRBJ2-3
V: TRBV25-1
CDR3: CASRTPLGNTDTQYF

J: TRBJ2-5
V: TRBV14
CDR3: CASSLGGGPETQYF

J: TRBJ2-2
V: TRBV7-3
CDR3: CASSLLGTSPGELFF

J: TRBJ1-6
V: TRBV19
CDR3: CASRDRGWNSPLHF

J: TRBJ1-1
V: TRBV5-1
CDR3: CASSWQANTEAFF

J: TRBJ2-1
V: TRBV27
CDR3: CASSLLHRDEQFF

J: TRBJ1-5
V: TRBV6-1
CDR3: CASKPGQGLPQHF

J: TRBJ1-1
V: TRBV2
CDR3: CASTRTGGNTEAFF

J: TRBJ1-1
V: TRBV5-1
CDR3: CASSLAGPGFSEILEAFF

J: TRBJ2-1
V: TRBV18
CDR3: CASSPQGVGNEQFF

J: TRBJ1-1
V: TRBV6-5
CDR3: CASRGEDTEAFF

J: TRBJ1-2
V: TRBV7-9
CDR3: CASSLEGQGNYGYTF

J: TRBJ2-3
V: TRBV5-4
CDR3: CASSWGGDTQYF

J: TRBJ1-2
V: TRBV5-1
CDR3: CASSSGTGENYGYTF

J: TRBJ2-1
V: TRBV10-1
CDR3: CASSESTGGVYNEQFF

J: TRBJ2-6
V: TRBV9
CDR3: CASSVSGSGANVLTF

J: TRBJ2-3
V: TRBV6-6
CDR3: CASSLLAGPTDTQYF

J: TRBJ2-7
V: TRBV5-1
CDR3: CASSLGLAGDSYEQYF

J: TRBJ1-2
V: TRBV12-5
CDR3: CASGLAGRGLPVGYTF

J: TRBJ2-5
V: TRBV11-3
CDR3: CASSSGIEETQYF

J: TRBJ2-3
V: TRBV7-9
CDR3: CASSFDRATDTQYF

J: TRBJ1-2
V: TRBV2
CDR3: CASSEAVPTGGYGYTF

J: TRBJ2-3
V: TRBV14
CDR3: CASSPGNTDTQYF

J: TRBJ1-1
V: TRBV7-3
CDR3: CASSRTGNTEAFF

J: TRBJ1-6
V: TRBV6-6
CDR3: CAIGQASYSPLHF

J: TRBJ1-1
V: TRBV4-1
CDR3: CASSLPDRTTEAFF